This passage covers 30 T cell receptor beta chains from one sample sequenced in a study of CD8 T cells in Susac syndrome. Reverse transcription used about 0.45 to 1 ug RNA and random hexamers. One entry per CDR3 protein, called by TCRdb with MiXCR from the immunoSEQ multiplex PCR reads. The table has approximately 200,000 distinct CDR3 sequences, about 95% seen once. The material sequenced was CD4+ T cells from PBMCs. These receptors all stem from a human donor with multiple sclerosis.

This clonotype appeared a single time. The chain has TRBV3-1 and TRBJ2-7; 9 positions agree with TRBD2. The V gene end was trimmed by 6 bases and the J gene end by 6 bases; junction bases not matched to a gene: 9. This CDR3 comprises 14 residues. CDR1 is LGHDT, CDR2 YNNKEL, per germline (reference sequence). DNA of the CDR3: TGTGCCAGCAGAAATAGCGGGAGTCGTCCCGAGCAGTACTTC. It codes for CASRNSGSRPEQYF.

CDR3 DNA: TGTGCCACCAGTGATGGGGCCATAGATACGCAGTATTTT. Its protein product is CATSDGAIDTQYF. V and J are TRBV24-1 and TRBJ2-3, with D possibly being TRBD1 (5 bases). This CDR3 is 13 amino acids long. Deletions cut 3 bases from V and 5 bases from J, with 8 bases between. In germline, CDR1 is KGHDR, CDR2 SFDVKD.

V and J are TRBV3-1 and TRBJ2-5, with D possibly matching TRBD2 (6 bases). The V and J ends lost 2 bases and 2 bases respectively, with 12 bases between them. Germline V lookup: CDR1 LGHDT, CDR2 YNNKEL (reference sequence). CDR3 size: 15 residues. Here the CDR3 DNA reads TGTGCCAGCAGCCAACCGGGACTCCTGCAAGAGACCCAGTACTTC. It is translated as CASSQPGLLQETQYF.

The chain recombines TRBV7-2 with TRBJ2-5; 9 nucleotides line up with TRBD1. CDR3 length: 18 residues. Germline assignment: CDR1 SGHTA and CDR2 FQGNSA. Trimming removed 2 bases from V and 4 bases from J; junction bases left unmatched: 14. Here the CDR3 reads CASSLNMLGQGYRETQYF. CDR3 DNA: TGTGCCAGCAGCTTAAATATGCTGGGACAGGGTTATCGAGAGACCCAGTACTTC. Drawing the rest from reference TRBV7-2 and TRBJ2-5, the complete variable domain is GAGVSQSPSNKVTEKGKDVELRCDPISGHTALYWYRQSLGQGLEFLIYFQGNSAPDKSGLPSDRFSAERTGGSVSTLTIQRTQQEDSAVYLCASSLNMLGQGYRETQYFGPGTRLLVL.

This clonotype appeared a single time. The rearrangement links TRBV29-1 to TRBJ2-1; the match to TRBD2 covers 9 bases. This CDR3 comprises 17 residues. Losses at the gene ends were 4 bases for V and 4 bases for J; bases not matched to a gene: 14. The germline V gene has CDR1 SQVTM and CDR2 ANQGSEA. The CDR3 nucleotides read TGCAGCGTTGTCTTAGCGGGAGTTGGGAGGTCGTACAATGAGCAGTTCTTC. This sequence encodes CSVVLAGVGRSYNEQFF.

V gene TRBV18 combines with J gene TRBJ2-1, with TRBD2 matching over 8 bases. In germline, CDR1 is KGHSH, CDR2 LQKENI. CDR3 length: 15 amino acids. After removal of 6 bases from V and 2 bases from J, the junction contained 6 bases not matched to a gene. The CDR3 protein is CASSPSGPTYNEQFF. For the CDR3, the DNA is TGTGCCAGCTCGCCTAGCGGGCCGACCTACAATGAGCAGTTCTTC.

DNA of the CDR3: TGTGCCAGCAGTCCCTACAGGGTTGGTTCACCCCTCCACTTT. This codes for CASSPYRVGSPLHF. The chain links TRBV12-3 or TRBV12-4 to TRBJ1-6; a weak D match, TRBD1 (6 bases). This CDR3 is 14 amino acids long. V shed 5 bases and J shed 9 bases, with 14 bases lying between them.

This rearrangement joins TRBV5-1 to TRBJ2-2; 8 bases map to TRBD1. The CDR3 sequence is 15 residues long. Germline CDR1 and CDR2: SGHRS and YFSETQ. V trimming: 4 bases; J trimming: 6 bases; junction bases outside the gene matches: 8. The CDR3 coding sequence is TGCGCCAGCAGCACCGGACAGGGTACCCCCGGGGAGCTGTTTTTT. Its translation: CASSTGQGTPGELFF.

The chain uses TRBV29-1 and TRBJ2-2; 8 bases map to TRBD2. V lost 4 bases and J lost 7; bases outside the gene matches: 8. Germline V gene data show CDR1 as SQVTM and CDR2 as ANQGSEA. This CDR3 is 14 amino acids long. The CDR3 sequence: CSVVPAGVNGELFF. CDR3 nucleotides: TGCAGCGTTGTACCAGCGGGAGTTAACGGGGAGCTGTTTTTT.

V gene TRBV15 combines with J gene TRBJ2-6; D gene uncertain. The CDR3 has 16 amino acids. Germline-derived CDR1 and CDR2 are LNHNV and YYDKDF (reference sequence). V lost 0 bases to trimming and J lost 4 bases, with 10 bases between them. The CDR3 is CATSRDRSRGANVLTF. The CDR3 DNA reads TGTGCCACCAGCAGAGATCGAAGCAGGGGGGCCAACGTCCTGACTTTC.

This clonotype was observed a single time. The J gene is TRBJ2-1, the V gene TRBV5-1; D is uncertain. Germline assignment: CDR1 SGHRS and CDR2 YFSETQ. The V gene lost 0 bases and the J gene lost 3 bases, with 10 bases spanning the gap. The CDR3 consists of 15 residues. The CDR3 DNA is TGCGCCAGCAGCTTGGGGGTGACGCTCTACAATGAGCAGTTCTTC. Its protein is CASSLGVTLYNEQFF.

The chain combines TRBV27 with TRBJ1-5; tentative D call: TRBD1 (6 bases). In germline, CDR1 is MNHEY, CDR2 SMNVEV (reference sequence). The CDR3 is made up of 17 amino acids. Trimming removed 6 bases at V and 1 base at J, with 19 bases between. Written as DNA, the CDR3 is TGTGCCAGCAGGACCGAGAGGGGGGGCAGGAGCAATCAGCCCCAGCATTTT. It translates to CASRTERGGRSNQPQHF.

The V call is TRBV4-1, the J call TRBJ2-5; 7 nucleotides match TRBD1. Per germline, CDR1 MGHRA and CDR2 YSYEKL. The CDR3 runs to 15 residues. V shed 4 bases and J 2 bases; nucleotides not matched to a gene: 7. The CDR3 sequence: CASSPQGTVQETQYF. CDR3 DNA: TGCGCCAGCAGCCCTCAAGGGACAGTTCAAGAGACCCAGTACTTC.

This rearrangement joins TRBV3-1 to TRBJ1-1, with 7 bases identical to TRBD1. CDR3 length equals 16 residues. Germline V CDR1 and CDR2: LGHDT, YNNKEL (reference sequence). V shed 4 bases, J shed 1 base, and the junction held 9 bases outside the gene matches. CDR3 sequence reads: CASSPSVGQENTEAFF. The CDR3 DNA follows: TGTGCCAGCAGCCCTTCTGTTGGACAGGAGAACACTGAAGCTTTCTTT.

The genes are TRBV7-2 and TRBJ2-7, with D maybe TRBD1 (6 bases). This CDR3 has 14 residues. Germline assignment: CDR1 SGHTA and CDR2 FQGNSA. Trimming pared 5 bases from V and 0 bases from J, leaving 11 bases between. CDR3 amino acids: CASSATGSSYEQYF. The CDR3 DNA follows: TGTGCCAGCAGCGCAACAGGGAGCTCCTACGAGCAGTACTTC.

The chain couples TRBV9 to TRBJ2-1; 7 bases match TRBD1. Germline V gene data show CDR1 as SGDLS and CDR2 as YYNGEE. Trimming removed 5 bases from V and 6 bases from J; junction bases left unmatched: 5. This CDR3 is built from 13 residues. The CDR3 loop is CASSAGTANEQFF. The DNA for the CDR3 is TGTGCCAGCAGTGCCGGGACAGCCAATGAGCAGTTCTTC. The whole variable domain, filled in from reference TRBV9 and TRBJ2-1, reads DSGVTQTPKHLITATGQRVTLRCSPRSGDLSVYWYQQSLDQGLQFLIQYYNGEERAKGNILERFSAQQFPDLHSELNLSSLELGDSALYFCASSAGTANEQFFGPGTRLTVL.

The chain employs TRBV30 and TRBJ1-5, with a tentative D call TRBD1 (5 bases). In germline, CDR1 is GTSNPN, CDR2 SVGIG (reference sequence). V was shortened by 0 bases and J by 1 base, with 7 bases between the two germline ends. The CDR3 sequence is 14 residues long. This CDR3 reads CAWSVAGSNQPQHF. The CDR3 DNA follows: TGTGCCTGGAGTGTAGCAGGGAGCAATCAGCCCCAGCATTTT.

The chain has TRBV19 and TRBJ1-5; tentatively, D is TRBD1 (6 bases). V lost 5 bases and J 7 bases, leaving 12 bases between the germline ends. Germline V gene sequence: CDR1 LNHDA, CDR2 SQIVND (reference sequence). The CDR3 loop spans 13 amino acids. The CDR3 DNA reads TGTGCCAGTAGTGGAAAGGGGGGACAGCCCCAGCATTTT. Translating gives CASSGKGGQPQHF.

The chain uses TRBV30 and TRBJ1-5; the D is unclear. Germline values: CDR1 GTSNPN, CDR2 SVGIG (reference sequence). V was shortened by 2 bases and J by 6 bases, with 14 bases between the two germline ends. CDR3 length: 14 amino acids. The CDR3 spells CAWSREVLGQPQHF. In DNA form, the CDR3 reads TGTGCCTGGAGTAGGGAGGTCTTGGGTCAGCCCCAGCATTTT.

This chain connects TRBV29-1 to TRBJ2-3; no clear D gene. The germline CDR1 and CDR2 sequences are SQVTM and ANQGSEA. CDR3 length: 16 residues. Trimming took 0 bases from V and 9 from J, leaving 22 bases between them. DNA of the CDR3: TGCAGCGTTGAAGATATCGGGCCCTTTTCCCTACCGACGCAGTATTTT. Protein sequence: CSVEDIGPFSLPTQYF.

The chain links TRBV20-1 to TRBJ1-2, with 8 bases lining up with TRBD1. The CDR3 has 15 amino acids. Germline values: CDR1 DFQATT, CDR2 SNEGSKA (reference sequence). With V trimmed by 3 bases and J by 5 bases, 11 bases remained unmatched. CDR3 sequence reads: CSASGTRTGSYGYTF. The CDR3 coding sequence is TGCAGTGCTAGTGGTACCCGGACAGGGTCGTATGGCTACACCTTC.

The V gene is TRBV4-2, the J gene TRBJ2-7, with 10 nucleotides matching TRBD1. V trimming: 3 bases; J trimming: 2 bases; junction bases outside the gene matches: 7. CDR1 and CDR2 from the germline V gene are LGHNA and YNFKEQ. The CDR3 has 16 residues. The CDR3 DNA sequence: TGTGCCAGCAGCCAGGGACAGGGGCGATATACCTACGAGCAGTACTTC. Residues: CASSQGQGRYTYEQYF.

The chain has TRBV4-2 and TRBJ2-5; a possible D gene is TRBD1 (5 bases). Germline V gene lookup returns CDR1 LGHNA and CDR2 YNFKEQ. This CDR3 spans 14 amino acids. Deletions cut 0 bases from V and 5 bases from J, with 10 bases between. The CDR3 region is CASSQDPRVETQYF. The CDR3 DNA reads TGTGCCAGCAGCCAAGATCCCAGGGTGGAGACCCAGTACTTC.

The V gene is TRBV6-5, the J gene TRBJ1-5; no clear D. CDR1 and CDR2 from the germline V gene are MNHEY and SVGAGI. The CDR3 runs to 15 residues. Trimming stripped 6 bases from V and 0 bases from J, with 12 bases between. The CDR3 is CASSLKGNSNQPQHF. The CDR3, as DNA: TGTGCCAGCAGCCTGAAAGGGAATAGCAATCAGCCCCAGCATTTT.

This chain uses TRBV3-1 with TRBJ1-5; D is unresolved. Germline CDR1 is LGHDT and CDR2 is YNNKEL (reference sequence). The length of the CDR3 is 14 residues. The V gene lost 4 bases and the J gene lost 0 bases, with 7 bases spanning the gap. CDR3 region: CASSPYFSNQPQHF. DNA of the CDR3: TGTGCCAGCAGCCCTTATTTTAGCAATCAGCCCCAGCATTTT.

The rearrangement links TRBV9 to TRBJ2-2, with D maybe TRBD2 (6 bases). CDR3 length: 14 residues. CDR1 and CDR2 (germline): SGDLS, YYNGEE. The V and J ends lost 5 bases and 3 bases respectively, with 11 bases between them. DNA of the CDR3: TGTGCCAGCAGTGGGACTTTCTACACCGGGGAGCTGTTTTTT. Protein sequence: CASSGTFYTGELFF.

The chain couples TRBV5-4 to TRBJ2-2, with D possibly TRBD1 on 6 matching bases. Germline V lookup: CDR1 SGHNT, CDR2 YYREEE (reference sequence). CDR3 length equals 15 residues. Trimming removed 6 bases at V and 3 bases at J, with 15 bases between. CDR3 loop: CASNNRASHTGELFF. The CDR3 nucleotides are TGTGCCAGCAACAACAGGGCAAGTCACACCGGGGAGCTGTTTTTT.

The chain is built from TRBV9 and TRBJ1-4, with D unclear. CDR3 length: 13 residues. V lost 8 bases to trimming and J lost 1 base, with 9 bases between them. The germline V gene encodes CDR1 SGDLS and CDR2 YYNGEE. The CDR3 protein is CASSVGTNEKLFF. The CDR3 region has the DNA TGTGCCAGTTCGGTCGGAACTAATGAAAAACTGTTTTTT.

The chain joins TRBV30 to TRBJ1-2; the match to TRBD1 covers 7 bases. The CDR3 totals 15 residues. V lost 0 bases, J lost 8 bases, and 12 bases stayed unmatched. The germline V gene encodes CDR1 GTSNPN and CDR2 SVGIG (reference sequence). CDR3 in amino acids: CAWSVQEETGRGYTF. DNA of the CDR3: TGTGCCTGGAGTGTACAGGAGGAGACAGGGCGAGGCTACACCTTC.

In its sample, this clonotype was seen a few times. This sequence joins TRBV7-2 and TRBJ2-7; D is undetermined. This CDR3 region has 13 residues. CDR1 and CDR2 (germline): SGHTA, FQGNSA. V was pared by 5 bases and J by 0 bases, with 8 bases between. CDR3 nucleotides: TGTGCCAGCAGCCCCAGGACCTCCTACGAGCAGTACTTC. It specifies CASSPRTSYEQYF.